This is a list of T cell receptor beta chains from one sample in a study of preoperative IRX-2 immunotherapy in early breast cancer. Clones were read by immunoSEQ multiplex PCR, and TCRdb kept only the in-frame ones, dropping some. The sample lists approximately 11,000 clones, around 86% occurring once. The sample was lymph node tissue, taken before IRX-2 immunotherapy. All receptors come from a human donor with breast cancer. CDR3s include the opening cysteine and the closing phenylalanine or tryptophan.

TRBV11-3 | CASSPTGFNQPQHF
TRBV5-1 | CASSLGAGGNTEAFF
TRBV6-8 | CASSGGLAGTLFFSYEQYF
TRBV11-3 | CASSLGGQGTYEQYF
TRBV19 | CASSMEGGNQPQHF
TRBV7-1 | CASRSRGHTEAFF
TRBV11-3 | CASSPVGAGGSYNEQFF
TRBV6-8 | CAISFQSKDTGELFF
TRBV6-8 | CASSYSTDNYGYTF
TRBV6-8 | CASSRTGGYNEQFF
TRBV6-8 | CASSYPSLQEGPQHF
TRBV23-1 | CASSLIGNTEAFF
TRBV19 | CASSAPHRSGANVLTF
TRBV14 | CASSQWSAYEQYF
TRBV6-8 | CASSYGTSVNEQFF
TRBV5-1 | CASSFGQGKYGYTF
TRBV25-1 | CASSEYFEGEANYGYTF
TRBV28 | CASSPRTGGVVNYGYTF
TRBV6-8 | CASRNEGWGATEAFF
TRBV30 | CAWSLGAGVNEQFF
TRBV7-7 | CASSLGTSGRPSGANVLTF
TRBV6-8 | CASSLQKAGVAREQYF
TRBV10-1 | CASRRELNTGELFF
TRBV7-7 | CASSPEPSTDTQYF
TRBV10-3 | CAISEPPKVSGNEQFF
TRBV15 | CASSAGTRPTDTQYF
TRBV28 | CASSRPKKDRGSGETQYF
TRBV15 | CATSRDRQSSEQYF
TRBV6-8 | CAISEGTAANYGYTF
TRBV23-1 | CASSPRTSGSFDTGELFF
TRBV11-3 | CASSRGGTGNTEAFF
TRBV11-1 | CASSIPGTSVTDTQYF
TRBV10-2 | CASIAGGVYEQYF
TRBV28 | CASSPGGHSNQPQHF
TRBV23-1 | CASSFWTSGHNEQFF
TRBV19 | CASSMSAGGASYEQYF
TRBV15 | CATSARGLAGGPSTGELFF
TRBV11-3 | CASSLGGQGETQYF
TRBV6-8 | CASSPPGVSNQPQHF
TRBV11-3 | CASSLGSIGDTQYF
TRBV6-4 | CASSAWTEAFF
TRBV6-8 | CASSPSGLPPGANYGYTF
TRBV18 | CASSAERVGNSPLHF
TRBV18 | CASSSQGLYNEQFF
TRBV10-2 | CASKSKSSYNEQFF
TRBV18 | CASSSVNTEAFF
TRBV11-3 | CASSLPEGAGGGQETQYF